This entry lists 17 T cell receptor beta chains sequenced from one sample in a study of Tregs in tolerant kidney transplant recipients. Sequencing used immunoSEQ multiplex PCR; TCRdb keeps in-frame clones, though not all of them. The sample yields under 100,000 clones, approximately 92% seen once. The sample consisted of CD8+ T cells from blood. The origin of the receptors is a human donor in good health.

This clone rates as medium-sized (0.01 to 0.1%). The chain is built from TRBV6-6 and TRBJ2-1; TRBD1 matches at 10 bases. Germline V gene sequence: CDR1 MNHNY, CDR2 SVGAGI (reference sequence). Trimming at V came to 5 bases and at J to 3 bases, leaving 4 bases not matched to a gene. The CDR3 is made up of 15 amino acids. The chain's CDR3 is CASSRGTGDYNEQFF. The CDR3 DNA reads TGTGCCAGCAGTCGCGGGACAGGGGACTACAATGAGCAGTTCTTC.

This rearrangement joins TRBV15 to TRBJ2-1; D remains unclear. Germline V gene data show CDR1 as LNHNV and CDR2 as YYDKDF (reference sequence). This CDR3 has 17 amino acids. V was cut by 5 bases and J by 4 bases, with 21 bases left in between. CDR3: CATSPGDRAEGYNEQFF. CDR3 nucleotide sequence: TGTGCCACCAGCCCAGGAGATCGGGCGGAAGGATACAATGAGCAGTTCTTC.

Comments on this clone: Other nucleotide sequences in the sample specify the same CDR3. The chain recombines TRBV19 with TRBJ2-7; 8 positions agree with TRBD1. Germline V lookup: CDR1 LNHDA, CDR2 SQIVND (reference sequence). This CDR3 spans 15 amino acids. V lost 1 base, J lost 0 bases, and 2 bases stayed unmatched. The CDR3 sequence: CASSIVGTGSYEQYF. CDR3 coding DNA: TGTGCCAGTAGTATAGTGGGGACAGGCTCCTACGAGCAGTACTTC.

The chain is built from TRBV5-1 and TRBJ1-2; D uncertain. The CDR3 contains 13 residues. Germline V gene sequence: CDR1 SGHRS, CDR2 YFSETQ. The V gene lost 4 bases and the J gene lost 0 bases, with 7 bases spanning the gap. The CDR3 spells CASSEVPNYGYTF. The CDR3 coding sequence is TGCGCCAGCAGCGAGGTTCCTAACTATGGCTACACCTTC.

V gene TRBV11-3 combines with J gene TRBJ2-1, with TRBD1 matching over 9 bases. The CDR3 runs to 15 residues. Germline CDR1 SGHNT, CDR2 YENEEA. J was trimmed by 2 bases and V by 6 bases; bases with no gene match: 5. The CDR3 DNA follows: TGTGCCAGCAGTTATGGACAGGGGCCCTACAATGAGCAGTTCTTC. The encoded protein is CASSYGQGPYNEQFF.

The CDR3 here is CASRPGRTGVGGLQETQYF. In DNA form, the CDR3 reads TGTGCCAGCAGACCCGGTCGTACGGGGGTGGGGGGATTGCAAGAGACCCAGTACTTC. The V gene is TRBV27, the J gene TRBJ2-5; D may be TRBD2 (6 bases). This CDR3 is 19 amino acids long. V was trimmed by 6 bases and J by 2 bases, leaving 28 bases between them. CDR1 MNHEY and CDR2 SMNVEV come from the germline V gene (reference sequence).

The CDR3 region is CASSSGTGLYEQYF. The DNA of the CDR3 is TGTGCCAGCAGTTCAGGGACAGGGCTGTACGAGCAGTACTTC. The rearrangement joins TRBV27 to TRBJ2-7, with 9 bases aligning to TRBD1. The CDR3 consists of 14 residues. CDR1 and CDR2 from the germline V gene are MNHEY and SMNVEV (reference sequence). V lost 4 bases to trimming and J lost 4 bases; unmatched junction nucleotides: 5.

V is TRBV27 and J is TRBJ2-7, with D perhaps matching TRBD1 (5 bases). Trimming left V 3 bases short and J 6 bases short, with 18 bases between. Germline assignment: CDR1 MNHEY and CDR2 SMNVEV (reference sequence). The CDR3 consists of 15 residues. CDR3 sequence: CASSFVAGSRSEQYF. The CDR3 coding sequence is TGTGCCAGCAGTTTTGTGGCAGGGTCTCGATCCGAGCAGTACTTC.

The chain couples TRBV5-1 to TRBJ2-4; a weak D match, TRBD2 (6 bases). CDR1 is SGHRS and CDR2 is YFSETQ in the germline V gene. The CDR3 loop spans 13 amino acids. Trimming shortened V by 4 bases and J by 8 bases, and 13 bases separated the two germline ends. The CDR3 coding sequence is TGCGCCAGCAGCCTCAGACTAGAGGACATTCAGTACTTC. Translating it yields CASSLRLEDIQYF.

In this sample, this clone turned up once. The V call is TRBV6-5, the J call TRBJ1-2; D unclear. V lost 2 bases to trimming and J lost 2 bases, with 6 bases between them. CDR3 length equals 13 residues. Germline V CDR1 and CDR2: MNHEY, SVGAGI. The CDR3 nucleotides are TGTGCCAGCAGTTACGGCAGAAACTATGGCTACACCTTC. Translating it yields CASSYGRNYGYTF.

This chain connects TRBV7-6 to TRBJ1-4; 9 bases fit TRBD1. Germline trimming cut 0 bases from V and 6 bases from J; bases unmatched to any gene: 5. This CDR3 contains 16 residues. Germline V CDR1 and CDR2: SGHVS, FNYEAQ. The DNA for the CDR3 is TGTGCCAGCAGCTTAGCGCTGGGACAGGGAGATGAAAAACTGTTTTTT. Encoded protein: CASSLALGQGDEKLFF.

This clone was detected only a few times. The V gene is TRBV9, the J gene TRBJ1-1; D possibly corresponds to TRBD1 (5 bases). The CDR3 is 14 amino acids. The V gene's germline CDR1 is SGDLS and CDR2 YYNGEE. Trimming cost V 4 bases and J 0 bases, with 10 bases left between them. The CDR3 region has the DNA TGTGCCAGCAGCCTCCGGGGACTGAACACTGAAGCTTTCTTT. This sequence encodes CASSLRGLNTEAFF.

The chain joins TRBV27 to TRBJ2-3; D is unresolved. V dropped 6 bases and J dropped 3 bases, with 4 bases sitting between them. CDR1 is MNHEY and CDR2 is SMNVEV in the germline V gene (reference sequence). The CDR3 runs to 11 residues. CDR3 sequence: CASRRTDTQYF. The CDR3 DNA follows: TGTGCCAGCAGGAGGACAGATACGCAGTATTTT.

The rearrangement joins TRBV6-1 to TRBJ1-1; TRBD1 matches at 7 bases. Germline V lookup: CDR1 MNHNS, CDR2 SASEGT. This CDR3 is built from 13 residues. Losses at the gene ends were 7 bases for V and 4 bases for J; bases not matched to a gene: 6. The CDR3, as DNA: TGTGCCAGCACCACAGGGGAGAGCACTGAAGCTTTCTTT. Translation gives CASTTGESTEAFF.

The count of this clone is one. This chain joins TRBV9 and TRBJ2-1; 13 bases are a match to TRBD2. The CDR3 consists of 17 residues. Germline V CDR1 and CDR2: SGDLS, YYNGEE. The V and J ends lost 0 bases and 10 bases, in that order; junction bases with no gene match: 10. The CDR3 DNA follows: TGTGCCAGCAGCGTAGAGAATAAGGGACTAGCGGGACGCGAGCAGTTCTTC. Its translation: CASSVENKGLAGREQFF.

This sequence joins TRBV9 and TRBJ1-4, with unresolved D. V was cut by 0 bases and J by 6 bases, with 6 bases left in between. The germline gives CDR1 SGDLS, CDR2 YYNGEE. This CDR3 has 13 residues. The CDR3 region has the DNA TGTGCCAGCAGCGTAGAAGTAGATGAAAAACTGTTTTTT. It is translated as CASSVEVDEKLFF.

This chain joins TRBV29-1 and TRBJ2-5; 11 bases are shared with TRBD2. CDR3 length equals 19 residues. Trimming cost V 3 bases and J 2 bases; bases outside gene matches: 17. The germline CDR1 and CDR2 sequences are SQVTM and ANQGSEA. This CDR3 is CSVDLAVLAGGGPQETQYF. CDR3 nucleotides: TGCAGCGTTGATTTGGCTGTGCTAGCGGGAGGAGGACCACAAGAGACCCAGTACTTC.